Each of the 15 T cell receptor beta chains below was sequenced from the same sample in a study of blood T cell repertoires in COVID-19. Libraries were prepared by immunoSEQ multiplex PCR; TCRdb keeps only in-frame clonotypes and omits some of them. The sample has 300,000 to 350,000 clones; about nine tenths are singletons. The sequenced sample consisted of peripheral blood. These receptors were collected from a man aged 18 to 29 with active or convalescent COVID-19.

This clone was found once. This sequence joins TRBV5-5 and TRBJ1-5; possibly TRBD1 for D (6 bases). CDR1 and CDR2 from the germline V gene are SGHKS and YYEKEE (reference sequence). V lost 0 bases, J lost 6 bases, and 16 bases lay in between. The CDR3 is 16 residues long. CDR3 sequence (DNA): TGTGCCAGCAGCTTGGCCTGGACAGAAGGGCGTCAGCCCCAGCATTTT. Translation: CASSLAWTEGRQPQHF.

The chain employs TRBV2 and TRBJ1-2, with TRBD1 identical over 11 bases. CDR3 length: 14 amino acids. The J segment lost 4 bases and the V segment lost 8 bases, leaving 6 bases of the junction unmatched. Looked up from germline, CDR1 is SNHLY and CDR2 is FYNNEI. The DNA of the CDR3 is TGTGCCAGCCTCCGGGACAGGGGGACCTATGGCTACACCTTC. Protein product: CASLRDRGTYGYTF. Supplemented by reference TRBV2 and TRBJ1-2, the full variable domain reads EPEVTQTPSHQVTQMGQEVILRCVPISNHLYFYWYRQILGQKVEFLVSFYNNEISEKSEIFDDQFSVERPDGSNFTLKIRSTKLEDSAMYFCASLRDRGTYGYTFGSGTRLTVV.

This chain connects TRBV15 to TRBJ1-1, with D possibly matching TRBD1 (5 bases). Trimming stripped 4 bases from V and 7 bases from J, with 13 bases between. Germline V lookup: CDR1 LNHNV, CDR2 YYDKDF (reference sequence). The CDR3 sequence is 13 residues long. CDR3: CATSMAGKVEAFF. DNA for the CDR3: TGTGCCACCAGCATGGCAGGGAAGGTTGAAGCTTTCTTT.

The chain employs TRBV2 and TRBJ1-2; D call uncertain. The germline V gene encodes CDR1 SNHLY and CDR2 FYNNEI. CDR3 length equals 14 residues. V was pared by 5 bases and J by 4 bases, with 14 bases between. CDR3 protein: CASSLSTKSYGYTF. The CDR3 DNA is TGTGCCAGCAGTTTATCAACTAAAAGCTATGGCTACACCTTC.

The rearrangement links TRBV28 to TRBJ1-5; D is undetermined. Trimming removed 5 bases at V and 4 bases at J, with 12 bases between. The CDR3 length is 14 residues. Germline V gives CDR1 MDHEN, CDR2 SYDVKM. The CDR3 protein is CASSPREINQPQHF. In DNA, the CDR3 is TGTGCCAGCAGTCCTAGGGAGATTAATCAGCCCCAGCATTTT.

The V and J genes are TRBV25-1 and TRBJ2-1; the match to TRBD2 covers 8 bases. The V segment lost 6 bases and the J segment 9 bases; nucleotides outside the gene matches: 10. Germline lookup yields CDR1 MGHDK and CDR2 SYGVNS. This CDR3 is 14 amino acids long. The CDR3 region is CASSHPGLVFEQFF. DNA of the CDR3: TGTGCCAGCAGCCACCCGGGACTAGTTTTTGAGCAGTTCTTC.

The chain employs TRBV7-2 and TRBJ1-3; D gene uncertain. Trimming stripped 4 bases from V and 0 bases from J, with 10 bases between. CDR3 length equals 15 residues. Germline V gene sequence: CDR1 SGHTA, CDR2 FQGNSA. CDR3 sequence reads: CASSSVGSSGNTIYF. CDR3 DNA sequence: TGTGCCAGCAGCTCGGTGGGGAGCTCTGGAAACACCATATATTTT.

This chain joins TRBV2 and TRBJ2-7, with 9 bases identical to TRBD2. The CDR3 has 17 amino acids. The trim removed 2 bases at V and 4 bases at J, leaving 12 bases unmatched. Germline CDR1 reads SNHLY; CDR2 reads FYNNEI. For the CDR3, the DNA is TGTGCCAGCAGTGAACACCCTAGCGGGAAGGTTCCATACGAGCAGTACTTC. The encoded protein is CASSEHPSGKVPYEQYF.

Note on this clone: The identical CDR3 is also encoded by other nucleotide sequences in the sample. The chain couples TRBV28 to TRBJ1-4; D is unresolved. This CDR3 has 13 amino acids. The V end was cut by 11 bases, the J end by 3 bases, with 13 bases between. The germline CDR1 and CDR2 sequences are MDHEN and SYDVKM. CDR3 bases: TGTGCCGGCGCGGGTTCTGCTAATGAAAAACTGTTTTTT. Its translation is CAGAGSANEKLFF.

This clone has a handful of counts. The CDR3 region has the DNA TGTGCCAGCACCCCTGAGGGCCAGCCCCAGCATTTT. Its translation is CASTPEGQPQHF. This chain uses TRBV6-4 with TRBJ1-5, with unresolved D. The CDR3 runs 12 residues. Deletions cut 7 bases from V and 7 bases from J, with 11 bases between. Germline V CDR1 and CDR2: MRHNA, SNTAGT.

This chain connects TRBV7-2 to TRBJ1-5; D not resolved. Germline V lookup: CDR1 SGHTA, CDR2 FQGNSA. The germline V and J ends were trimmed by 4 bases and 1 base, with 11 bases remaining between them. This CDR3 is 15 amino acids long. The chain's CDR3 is CASSSVLGSNQPQHF. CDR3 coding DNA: TGTGCCAGCAGCTCCGTTCTCGGGAGCAATCAGCCCCAGCATTTT.

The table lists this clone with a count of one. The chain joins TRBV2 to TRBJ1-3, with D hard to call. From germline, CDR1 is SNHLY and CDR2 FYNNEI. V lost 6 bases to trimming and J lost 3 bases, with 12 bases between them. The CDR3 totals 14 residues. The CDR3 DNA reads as TGTGCCAGCAGGCAAGTGCGTAATGGAAACACCATATATTTT. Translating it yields CASRQVRNGNTIYF.

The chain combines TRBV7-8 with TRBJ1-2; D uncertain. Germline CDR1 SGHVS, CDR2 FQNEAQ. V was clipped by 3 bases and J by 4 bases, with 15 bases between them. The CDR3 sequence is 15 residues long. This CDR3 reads CASSLSPLPGYGYTF. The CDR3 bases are TGTGCCAGCAGCTTGTCCCCATTACCGGGCTATGGCTACACCTTC. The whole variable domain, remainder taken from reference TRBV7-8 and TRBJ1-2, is GAGVSQSPRYKVAKRGQDVALRCDPISGHVSLFWYQQALGQGPEFLTYFQNEAQLDKSGLPSDRFFAERPEGSVSTLKIQRTQQEDSAVYLCASSLSPLPGYGYTFGSGTRLTVV.

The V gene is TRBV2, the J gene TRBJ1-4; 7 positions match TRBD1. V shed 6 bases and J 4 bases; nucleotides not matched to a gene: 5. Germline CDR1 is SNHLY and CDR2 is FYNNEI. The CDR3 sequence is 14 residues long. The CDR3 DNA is TGTGCCAGCAGCCCGGGACAGTTTAATGAAAAACTGTTTTTT. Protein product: CASSPGQFNEKLFF.

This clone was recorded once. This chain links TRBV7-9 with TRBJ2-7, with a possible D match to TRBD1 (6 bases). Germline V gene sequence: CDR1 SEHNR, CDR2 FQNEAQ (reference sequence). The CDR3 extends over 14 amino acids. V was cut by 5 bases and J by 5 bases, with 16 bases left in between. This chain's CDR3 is CASSPGQKKNEQYF. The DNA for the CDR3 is TGTGCCAGCAGCCCTGGACAGAAAAAGAACGAGCAGTACTTC.